The 16 T cell receptor beta chains reported below all come from one sample, sequenced in a study of blood T cell repertoires in COVID-19. The table came from immunoSEQ multiplex PCR; TCRdb's copy has only in-frame clones and leaves some out. The sample lists about 220,000 clones, 75% to 85% occurring once. Sequencing was done on a sample of peripheral blood. The receptors derive from a woman in her 70s with COVID-19, enrolled during active disease.

The V gene is TRBV6-2 or TRBV6-3, the J gene TRBJ2-1; 7 positions agree with TRBD1. CDR3 length: 15 residues. With V trimmed by 5 bases and J by 0 bases, 4 bases remained unmatched. The germline V gene has CDR1 MNHEY and CDR2 SVGEGT. CDR3 DNA sequence: TGTGCCAGCAGTCTGACAGGGATCTCCTACAATGAGCAGTTCTTC. Its translation: CASSLTGISYNEQFF.

This clone was seen only a few times. The genes are TRBV3-1 (or the pseudogene TRBV3-2) and TRBJ1-2, with 7 bases lining up with TRBD1. Germline V lookup: CDR1 LGHDT, CDR2 YNNKEL (reference sequence). The CDR3 spans 16 residues. J was trimmed by 5 bases and V by 5 bases; bases with no gene match: 14. CDR3 bases: TGTGCCAGCAGCGAGAGCGTCGGGACAGTCAAATATGGCTACACCTTC. This codes for CASSESVGTVKYGYTF.

This clone was found a few times. V and J are TRBV29-1 and TRBJ2-3; 7 nucleotides agree with TRBD1. There are 14 residues in the CDR3. Per germline, CDR1 SQVTM and CDR2 ANQGSEA. V shed 6 bases and J 0 bases; nucleotides not matched to a gene: 6. This chain's CDR3 is CSVPTGSSTDTQYF. As DNA, the CDR3 is TGCAGCGTCCCGACAGGGTCTAGCACAGATACGCAGTATTTT.

This clone has only a few counts. The CDR3 sequence is CARGQGQNTEAFF. The CDR3 DNA reads as TGTGCCCGGGGACAGGGGCAGAACACTGAAGCTTTCTTT. The chain combines TRBV30 with TRBJ1-1, with 10 bases that match TRBD1. The V segment lost 8 bases and the J segment 1 base; nucleotides outside the gene matches: 4. CDR1 GTSNPN and CDR2 SVGIG come from the germline V gene (reference sequence). This CDR3 comprises 13 residues.

The gene calls are TRBV5-1 and TRBJ2-7, with TRBD1 matching 8 bases. V shed 0 bases, J shed 2 bases, and the junction held 1 base outside the gene matches. The germline gives CDR1 SGHRS, CDR2 YFSETQ. CDR3 length: 14 amino acids. This chain's CDR3 is CASSLATGAYEQYF. The CDR3 DNA follows: TGCGCCAGCAGCTTGGCGACAGGGGCCTACGAGCAGTACTTC.

J is TRBJ1-1 and V is TRBV5-1, with D possibly being TRBD1 (6 bases). The CDR3 runs 14 residues. Trimming removed 3 bases at V and 1 base at J, with 10 bases between. Germline values: CDR1 SGHRS, CDR2 YFSETQ. The CDR3 DNA sequence: TGCGCCAGCAGCTCGGGACAAAAGAACACTGAAGCTTTCTTT. Protein product: CASSSGQKNTEAFF.

The chain employs TRBV7-7 and TRBJ1-2, with D possibly being TRBD1 (6 bases). The germline V gene encodes CDR1 SSHAT and CDR2 FNYEAQ (reference sequence). The length of the CDR3 is 16 residues. Between the trimmed V and J ends, which lost 5 bases and 6 bases, there was a span of 22 bases. The CDR3 spells CASSINRDTQGDGYTF. The CDR3 region has the DNA TGTGCCAGCAGCATAAACCGGGACACACAAGGAGATGGCTACACCTTC.

V gene TRBV16 combines with J gene TRBJ1-2, with 10 bases identical to TRBD1. J was trimmed by 4 bases and V by 4 bases; bases with no gene match: 6. Germline lookup yields CDR1 KGHSY and CDR2 FQNENV. CDR3 length equals 15 residues. CDR3 coding DNA: TGTGCCAGCAGCCCAGGGACAGGGGACCCCTATGGCTACACCTTC. This codes for CASSPGTGDPYGYTF.

The chain uses TRBV5-1 and TRBJ2-1, with TRBD1 identical over 10 bases. Losses at the gene ends were 0 bases for V and 8 bases for J; bases not matched to a gene: 2. The germline CDR1 and CDR2 sequences are SGHRS and YFSETQ. The CDR3 runs to 14 residues. The CDR3 nucleotides read TGCGCCAGCAGCTTGGGGACAGGGGGTTATGAGCAGTTCTTC. Protein product: CASSLGTGGYEQFF. Looking up the rest from reference TRBV5-1 and TRBJ2-1 gives the full variable domain: KAGVTQTPRYLIKTRGQQVTLSCSPISGHRSVSWYQQTPGQGLQFLFEYFSETQRNKGNFPGRFSGRQFSNSRSEMNVSTLELGDSALYLCASSLGTGGYEQFFGPGTRLTVL.

This sequence joins TRBV5-1 and TRBJ2-5; 8 nucleotides line up with TRBD2. The CDR3 runs to 16 residues. The J segment lost 4 bases and the V segment lost 0 bases, leaving 8 bases of the junction unmatched. Germline V gene data show CDR1 as SGHRS and CDR2 as YFSETQ. In DNA, the CDR3 is TGCGCCAGCAGCTTGGGAGCCGGGAGGGTACCAGAGACCCAGTACTTC. Residues: CASSLGAGRVPETQYF.

The chain is built from TRBV21-1 and TRBJ2-7; no DNA check was done on the table's D call, TRBD1. TRBV21-1 is deemed a pseudogene. The CDR3 is 15 residues long. CDR3 residues: CASSFRRGRDYEQYF. CDR3 sequence (DNA): TGTGCCAGCAGCTTTAGAAGGGGGAGAGACTACGAGCAGTACTTC.

CDR3 residues: CATSDPSAYEQYF. DNA of the CDR3: TGTGCCACCAGTGACCCCTCTGCCTACGAGCAGTACTTC. The chain links TRBV24-1 to TRBJ2-7; no clear D gene. The CDR3 totals 13 residues. CDR1 is KGHDR and CDR2 is SFDVKD in the germline V gene. Trimming took off 4 bases at V and 2 bases at J, with 8 bases between the two ends.

This clone was counted between two and nine times. The V call is TRBV7-6, the J call TRBJ2-3, with 7 nucleotides matching TRBD2. The CDR3 is 15 amino acids. Per germline, CDR1 SGHVS and CDR2 FNYEAQ. V shed 5 bases and J 5 bases; nucleotides not matched to a gene: 10. In DNA, the CDR3 is TGTGCCAGCAGCCGAGCGGGAACCCGACAAGATACGCAGTATTTT. Its translation is CASSRAGTRQDTQYF. The full variable domain, rest sourced from reference TRBV7-6 and TRBJ2-3, is GAGVSQSPRYKVTKRGQDVALRCDPISGHVSLYWYRQALGQGPEFLTYFNYEAQQDKSGLPNDRFSAERPEGSISTLTIQRTEQRDSAMYRCASSRAGTRQDTQYFGPGTRLTVL.

The genes are TRBV18 and TRBJ2-2, with 9 bases matching TRBD2. From germline, CDR1 is KGHSH and CDR2 LQKENI. This CDR3 spans 16 amino acids. The V and J ends lost 1 base and 6 bases, in that order; junction bases with no gene match: 6. In nucleotides, the CDR3 is TGTGCCAGCTCACCACGTGGTAGCGGGAGCCCCGGGGAGCTGTTTTTT. It is translated as CASSPRGSGSPGELFF. The variable domain in full, completed from reference TRBV18 and TRBJ2-2, reads NAGVMQNPRHLVRRRGQEARLRCSPMKGHSHVYWYRQLPEEGLKFMVYLQKENIIDESGMPKERFSAEFPKEGPSILRIQQVVRGDSAAYFCASSPRGSGSPGELFFGEGSRLTVL.

This clone was recorded a few times. The gene calls are TRBV28 and TRBJ2-7; 7 nucleotides match TRBD2. The CDR3 is 16 amino acids. Germline values: CDR1 MDHEN, CDR2 SYDVKM. V lost 8 bases, J lost 4 bases, and 17 bases stayed unmatched. The CDR3 nucleotides read TGTGCCAGCTCCCCCCTCGACAGTCTGGGGGGGTACGAGCAGTACTTC. Amino acids: CASSPLDSLGGYEQYF.

This chain uses TRBV28 with TRBJ2-1; 10 positions match TRBD2. The CDR3 contains 17 residues. From germline, CDR1 is MDHEN and CDR2 SYDVKM. The V and J ends lost 6 bases and 7 bases, in that order; junction bases with no gene match: 15. The CDR3 protein is CASSPTSSGRIVNEQFF. CDR3 bases: TGTGCCAGCAGCCCCACCTCTAGCGGGAGAATTGTTAATGAGCAGTTCTTC.